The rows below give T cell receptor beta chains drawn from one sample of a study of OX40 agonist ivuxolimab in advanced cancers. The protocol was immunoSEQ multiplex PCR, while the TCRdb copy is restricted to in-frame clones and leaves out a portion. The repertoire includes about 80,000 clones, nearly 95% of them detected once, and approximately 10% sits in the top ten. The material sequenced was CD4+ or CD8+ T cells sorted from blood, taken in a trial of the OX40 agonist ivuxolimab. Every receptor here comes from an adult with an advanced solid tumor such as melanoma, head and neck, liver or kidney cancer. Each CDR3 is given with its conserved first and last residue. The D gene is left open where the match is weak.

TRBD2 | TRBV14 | CASSQVAGTTDTQYF
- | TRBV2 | CASKGRGANVLTF
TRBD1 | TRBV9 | CASSPGDRNTDTQYF
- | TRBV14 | CASSLRRDAGELFF
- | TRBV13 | CASSSMGSDEETQYF
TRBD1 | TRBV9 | CASSVARTGGTGELFF
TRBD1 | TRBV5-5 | CASSSGQGYGNTIYF
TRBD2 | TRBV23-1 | CASSQPGLYDEQYF
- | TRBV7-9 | CASSLARADTIYF
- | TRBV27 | CASSLKEDSSTDTQYF
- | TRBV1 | CTSGAERGGYTF
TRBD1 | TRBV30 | CAWSTGTGFDYGYTF
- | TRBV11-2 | CASSRPTGRGYNEQFF
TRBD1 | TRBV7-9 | CASSPTGRGNQPQHF
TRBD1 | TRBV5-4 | CASSLGQGFSSISYEQYF
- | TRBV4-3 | CASSPRGYNEQFF
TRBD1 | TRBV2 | CASSGAGTESYTF
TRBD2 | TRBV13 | CASSQGTSVDNEQFF
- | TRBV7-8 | CASTRTEMNTEAFF
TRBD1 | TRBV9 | CASSSRPTGVQETQYF
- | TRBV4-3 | CASSLHRASAKNIQYF
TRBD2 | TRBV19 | CATKGLAGDDGTDTQYF
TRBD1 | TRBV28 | CASSFLHPAGTGWNTEAFF
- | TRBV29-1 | CSVEPPYAGGSRSYTF
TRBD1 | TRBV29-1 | CSVEEGGLRGYTF
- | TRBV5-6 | CASSSRREAFF
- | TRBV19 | CASSYFSTDTQYF
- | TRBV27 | CASSFSQGSQVWGYTF
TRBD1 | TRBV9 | CASSVGGTGEPYGYTF
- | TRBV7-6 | CASSLAPIQETQYF
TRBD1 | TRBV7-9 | CASSLGTFEQGAGETQYF
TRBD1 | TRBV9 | CASSNTGGAETQYF
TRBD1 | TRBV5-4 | CASSLPERTGVRDEQYF
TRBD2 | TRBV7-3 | CASSPRTSGRADGELFF
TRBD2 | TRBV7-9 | CASSTPQSGNVNEQYF
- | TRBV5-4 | CASSYKIASYEQYF
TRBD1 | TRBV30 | CAWSAQGTGTSTDTQYF
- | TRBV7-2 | CASSFGGYGPISNQPQHF
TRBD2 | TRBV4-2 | CASSQDRLAGLSYEQYF
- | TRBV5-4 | CASSPYPGELFF
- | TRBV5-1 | CASSLAWVKDTQYF
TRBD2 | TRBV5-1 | CASSWDYLRVQYF
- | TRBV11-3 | CASSSHAGAEAFF
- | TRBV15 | CATSRDRRYNEQFF
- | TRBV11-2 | CASSYSGPLYEQYF
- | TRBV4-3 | CASSLAWGRTDTQYF
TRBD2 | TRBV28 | CASSLIAGGPYEQYF
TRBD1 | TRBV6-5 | CASSLTGTGDQAEAFF
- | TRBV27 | CATVVGHPGAGGISYEQYF
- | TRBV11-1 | CASNPYAVDTDTQYF